The 22 T cell receptor beta chains given below trace back to one sample, sequenced in a study of blood T cell repertoires in COVID-19. Here immunoSEQ multiplex PCR was the method, and the copy in TCRdb shows in-frame clones only, minus some. The sample lists a few hundred thousand clones, approximately 90% seen once, with 8.8% in the top ten. Sequencing input: PBMCs or T cells enriched from blood (not recorded which). The receptors here all came from a man aged 40-49 years who had recovered from COVID-19.

The chain combines TRBV24-1 with TRBJ1-2, with TRBD1 matching over 12 bases. Losses at the gene ends were 12 bases for V and 7 bases for J; bases not matched to a gene: 8. The germline CDR1 and CDR2 sequences are KGHDR and SFDVKD. The CDR3 length is 13 residues. The CDR3 reads CAGDRGRGGGYTF. The CDR3 bases are TGTGCCGGGGACAGGGGGCGAGGGGGTGGCTACACCTTC.

The V gene is TRBV16, the J gene TRBJ1-5; TRBD1 agrees at 11 bases. Germline values: CDR1 KGHSY, CDR2 FQNENV. V lost 0 bases to trimming and J lost 1 base; unmatched junction nucleotides: 14. The length of the CDR3 is 21 residues. The chain's CDR3 is CASSQSDRRTGGAKSNQPQHF. The CDR3 nucleotides are TGTGCCAGCAGCCAATCCGATCGTAGGACAGGGGGCGCGAAGAGCAATCAGCCCCAGCATTTT. Full variable domain (missing parts from reference TRBV16 and TRBJ1-5): GEEVAQTPKHLVRGEGQKAKLYCAPIKGHSYVFWYQQVLKNEFKFLISFQNENVFDETGMPKERFSAKCLPNSPCSLEIQATKLEDSAVYFCASSQSDRRTGGAKSNQPQHFGDGTRLSIL.

The genes are TRBV5-4 and TRBJ2-7, with 8 nucleotides matching TRBD1. The V gene end was trimmed by 5 bases and the J gene end by 3 bases; junction bases not matched to a gene: 10. CDR3 length equals 15 residues. Germline CDR1 reads SGHNT; CDR2 reads YYREEE (reference sequence). The CDR3 region has the DNA TGTGCCAGCAGATCAGAAATCGGGACAGGCTACGAGCAGTACTTC. This sequence encodes CASRSEIGTGYEQYF.

The rearrangement joins TRBV5-6 to TRBJ1-2; D is unclear. This CDR3 region has 16 residues. With 0 bases removed from V and 2 bases from J, the gap between germline ends came to 14 bases. The germline gives CDR1 SGHDT, CDR2 YYEEEE. CDR3 bases: TGTGCCAGCAGCTTGGTTTGGGCACCCGTCAACTATGGCTACACCTTC. Protein sequence: CASSLVWAPVNYGYTF.

This clone showed up just a few times. The rearrangement uses TRBV11-2 and TRBJ2-7; no clear D gene. CDR3 size: 14 residues. CDR1 is SGHAT and CDR2 is FQNNGV in the germline V gene. V lost 4 bases, J lost 2 bases, and 12 bases lay in between. The CDR3 protein is CASSSVRSPYEQYF. The CDR3, as DNA: TGTGCCAGCAGCTCAGTTAGGAGCCCCTACGAGCAGTACTTC.

The CDR3 nucleotides read TGTGCCAGCTCACCAGGAACGGGAGGACAACTCAATGAGCAGTTCTTC. Amino acid sequence: CASSPGTGGQLNEQFF. The chain links TRBV18 to TRBJ2-1; 7 nucleotides agree with TRBD2. Trimming took 2 bases from V and 6 from J; bases not matched to a gene: 10. Germline V CDR1 and CDR2: KGHSH, LQKENI. The CDR3 consists of 16 residues.

This clone came up a few times. The chain has TRBV30 and TRBJ2-7; TRBD2 aligns across 7 bases. The CDR3 sequence is 13 residues long. CDR1 and CDR2 (germline): GTSNPN, SVGIG (reference sequence). Trimming removed 5 bases from V and 0 bases from J; junction bases left unmatched: 4. This CDR3 is CAWVSGVSYEQYF. The CDR3 DNA is TGTGCCTGGGTAAGCGGGGTCTCCTACGAGCAGTACTTC.

The chain couples TRBV27 to TRBJ2-3, with TRBD1 matching 7 bases. This CDR3 is built from 17 residues. V dropped 5 bases and J dropped 1; count of bases not matched to a gene: 12. Germline V gene sequence: CDR1 MNHEY, CDR2 SMNVEV (reference sequence). CDR3 loop: CASSRQGPLLGTDTQYF. The CDR3 nucleotides read TGTGCCAGCAGTCGACAGGGCCCCCTCTTAGGCACAGATACGCAGTATTTT.

Only one count was recorded for this clone. V and J are TRBV28 and TRBJ1-3; D is unresolved. Trimming took 5 bases from V and 8 from J, leaving 10 bases between them. This CDR3 is built from 12 residues. Germline V CDR1 and CDR2: MDHEN, SYDVKM. CDR3 in amino acids: CASSPPRDTIYF. The CDR3 DNA reads TGTGCCAGCAGTCCTCCCCGGGACACCATATATTTT.

This chain links TRBV11-2 with TRBJ2-7; the D is unclear. Per the germline V gene, CDR1 is SGHAT and CDR2 is FQNNGV. Trimming cost V 4 bases and J 0 bases, with 13 bases left between them. The CDR3 totals 15 residues. This chain's CDR3 is CASSSLKRVSYEQYF. The DNA for the CDR3 is TGTGCCAGCAGCTCCCTTAAGAGAGTCTCCTACGAGCAGTACTTC.

The gene calls are TRBV4-1 and TRBJ2-5, with D maybe TRBD1 (6 bases). V was cut by 5 bases and J by 3 bases, with 10 bases left in between. CDR1 and CDR2 from the germline V gene are MGHRA and YSYEKL. The CDR3 contains 13 residues. CDR3 residues: CASSEDREETQYF. The DNA of the CDR3 is TGCGCCAGCAGCGAGGACAGAGAAGAGACCCAGTACTTC.

V and J are TRBV10-3 and TRBJ1-1; maybe TRBD1 (6 bases). The CDR3 is 13 amino acids. Germline CDR1 reads ENHRY; CDR2 reads SYGVKD. Trimming removed 2 bases at V and 5 bases at J, with 9 bases between. The CDR3 spells CAISEPGATEAFF. Written as DNA, the CDR3 is TGTGCCATCAGTGAGCCAGGGGCGACTGAAGCTTTCTTT.

The chain recombines TRBV11-2 with TRBJ1-2; D call uncertain. CDR3 length: 13 amino acids. Trimming left V 5 bases short and J 5 bases short, with 12 bases between. The germline gives CDR1 SGHAT, CDR2 FQNNGV. Here the CDR3 DNA reads TGTGCCAGCAGCCCTGGCGGATGGTATGGCTACACCTTC. Protein product: CASSPGGWYGYTF.

The chain joins TRBV5-8 to TRBJ2-3; 14 bases fit TRBD2. Germline CDR1 reads SGHTS; CDR2 reads YDEGEE. Trimming cost V 2 bases and J 6 bases; bases outside gene matches: 14. CDR3 length equals 19 residues. The CDR3 protein is CASSFKDWGLAGEMDTQYF. For the CDR3, the DNA is TGTGCCAGCAGCTTCAAGGACTGGGGACTAGCGGGGGAAATGGATACGCAGTATTTT.

This chain connects TRBV7-2 to TRBJ2-7; D is ambiguous. V was cut by 5 bases and J by 4 bases, with 12 bases left in between. The CDR3 sequence is 13 residues long. Germline CDR1 SGHTA, CDR2 FQGNSA. The CDR3 protein is CASSIPRSYEQYF. The CDR3 region has the DNA TGTGCCAGCAGCATCCCTAGAAGTTACGAGCAGTACTTC.

The genes are TRBV5-4 and TRBJ2-3; TRBD2 agrees at 7 bases. The V gene end was trimmed by 5 bases and the J gene end by 8 bases; junction bases not matched to a gene: 8. This CDR3 contains 13 residues. Germline CDR1 reads SGHNT; CDR2 reads YYREEE (reference sequence). The CDR3, as DNA: TGTGCCAGCAGACCAGCGGGAAAGGGTACGCAGTATTTT. This translates into CASRPAGKGTQYF.

CDR3 residues: CASSLVSNQPQHF. The CDR3 coding sequence is TGTGCCAGCAGCTTAGTTTCGAATCAGCCCCAGCATTTT. This chain uses TRBV7-9 with TRBJ1-5, with D unresolved. CDR3 length equals 13 residues. V was pared by 1 base and J by 4 bases, with 5 bases between. Germline V gene lookup returns CDR1 SEHNR and CDR2 FQNEAQ (reference sequence).

V and J are TRBV11-3 and TRBJ2-2; 12 nucleotides agree with TRBD2. Trimming removed 2 bases from V and 0 bases from J; junction bases left unmatched: 10. Germline V gives CDR1 SGHNT, CDR2 YENEEA. The CDR3 extends over 20 amino acids. CDR3 nucleotide sequence: TGTGCCAGCAGCTTACGATATGCTAGCGGGGGGGCTACGAACACCGGGGAGCTGTTTTTT. This encodes CASSLRYASGGATNTGELFF.

The table lists this clone with a count of one. V is TRBV11-3 and J is TRBJ2-5; 8 nucleotides match TRBD1. In germline, CDR1 is SGHNT, CDR2 YENEEA. The CDR3 spans 15 residues. The V gene end was trimmed by 6 bases and the J gene end by 3 bases; junction bases not matched to a gene: 9. The chain's CDR3 is CASSLTGTGEETQYF. The CDR3 DNA follows: TGTGCCAGCAGTCTCACAGGGACAGGCGAAGAGACCCAGTACTTC.

V usage is TRBV6-6 and J usage is TRBJ1-5; 7 bases agree with TRBD1. The ends lost 5 bases at V and 5 bases at J; junction bases unmatched: 6. The CDR3 has 14 amino acids. Germline V gene lookup returns CDR1 MNHNY and CDR2 SVGAGI (reference sequence). In DNA, the CDR3 is TGTGCCAGCAGTCGACAGGGACTGGATCAGCCCCAGCATTTT. Encoded protein: CASSRQGLDQPQHF.

This clone was seen a few times. This chain joins TRBV9 and TRBJ1-1; 8 nucleotides match TRBD1. Trimming removed 3 bases from V and 5 bases from J; junction bases left unmatched: 6. The CDR3 runs 14 residues. Germline CDR1 reads SGDLS; CDR2 reads YYNGEE. The CDR3 DNA reads as TGTGCCAGCAGCGGTCCGACAGGGGATACTGAAGCTTTCTTT. Translation gives CASSGPTGDTEAFF.

CDR3: CASVQGVAEAFF. As DNA, the CDR3 is TGTGCTAGTGTCCAGGGGGTGGCTGAAGCTTTCTTT. The J gene is TRBJ1-1, the V gene TRBV12-5, with 7 bases that match TRBD1. The ends lost 7 bases at V and 6 bases at J; junction bases unmatched: 5. There are 12 residues in the CDR3. Germline V gene data show CDR1 as LGHNT and CDR2 as FRNRAP.